The T cell receptor (beta chain) under discussion was sequenced for a study of control samples from healthy donors and cancer patients. Repertoires were generated with immunoSEQ multiplex PCR, while TCRdb's copy carries only in-frame clones and drops some. The sample carries about 160,000 clones, under 96% recorded once. This CDR3 is built from 14 residues. Germline CDR1 and CDR2: SGHAT and FQNNGV. Trimming removed 4 bases at V and 3 bases at J, with 9 bases between. The receptor's source is a young woman in good health. The sequencing input was blood. The chain carries TRBV11-2 and TRBJ2-2; perhaps TRBD1 as D (6 bases). The CDR3 protein is CASSSGQHTGELFF. CDR3 DNA sequence: TGTGCCAGCAGCTCAGGACAGCACACCGGGGAGCTGTTTTTT.